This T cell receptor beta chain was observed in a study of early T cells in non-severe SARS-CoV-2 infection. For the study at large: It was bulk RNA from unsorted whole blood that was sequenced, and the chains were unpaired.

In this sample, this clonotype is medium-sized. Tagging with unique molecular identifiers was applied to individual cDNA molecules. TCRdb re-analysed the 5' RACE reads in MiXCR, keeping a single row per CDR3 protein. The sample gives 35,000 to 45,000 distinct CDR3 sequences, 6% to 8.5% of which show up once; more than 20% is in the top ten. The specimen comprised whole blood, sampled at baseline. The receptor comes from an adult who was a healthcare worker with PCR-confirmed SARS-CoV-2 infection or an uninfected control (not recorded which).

The CDR3 spells CASTLGGSQPQHF. CDR3 bases: TGTGCCAGCACCCTGGGGGGAAGTCAGCCCCAGCATTTT. The chain recombines TRBV12-3 or TRBV12-4 with TRBJ1-5; D possibly corresponds to TRBD1 (5 bases). V gave up 7 bases and J gave up 6 bases, with 13 bases separating them. The CDR3 length is 13 residues.